One sample yielded the 20 T cell receptor beta chains listed below, sequenced in a study of shared clonotypes between healthy human individuals. Here immunoSEQ multiplex PCR was the method, and the copy in TCRdb shows in-frame clones only, minus some. Found here are around 1.4 million clones, approximately 98.5% of them singletons; the top ten hold 0.36%. Sequencing was done on a sample of naive CD4+ T cells sorted from blood. Subset specified: CD45RA+ positively selected. The receptors originated from a man younger than 40 in good health.

V is TRBV7-6 and J is TRBJ2-1; 7 nucleotides agree with TRBD1. This CDR3 comprises 15 residues. The junction had 9 bases not matched to a gene; V was cut back by 5 bases and J by 5 bases. Germline-derived CDR1 and CDR2 are SGHVS and FNYEAQ. The CDR3 sequence: CASSPTGVWNNEQFF. The CDR3 DNA is TGTGCCAGCAGCCCCACAGGGGTGTGGAACAATGAGCAGTTCTTC.

The chain has TRBV5-6 and TRBJ2-1, with TRBD1 as a possible D gene (6 bases). CDR1 and CDR2 from the germline V gene are SGHDT and YYEEEE. Trimming shortened V by 3 bases and J by 6 bases, and 13 bases separated the two germline ends. This CDR3 spans 14 amino acids. This CDR3 reads CASSSQGLGNEQFF. CDR3 nucleotide sequence: TGTGCCAGCAGCTCCCAGGGGCTAGGCAATGAGCAGTTCTTC.

V and J are TRBV7-3 and TRBJ2-1; 10 positions match TRBD1. The ends lost 5 bases at V and 7 bases at J; junction bases unmatched: 2. The CDR3 is 13 amino acids. Germline V gives CDR1 SGHTA, CDR2 FQGTGA. The CDR3 reads CASSPDRGNEQFF. For the CDR3, the DNA is TGTGCCAGCAGCCCGGACAGGGGGAATGAGCAGTTCTTC.

The J gene is TRBJ2-7, the V gene TRBV28; possibly TRBD2 for D (5 bases). V was cut by 6 bases and J by 6 bases, with 18 bases left in between. CDR1 is MDHEN, CDR2 SYDVKM, per germline. There are 14 residues in the CDR3. This CDR3 reads CASSGLPTRGEQYF. Here the CDR3 DNA reads TGTGCCAGCAGCGGTTTACCAACTCGGGGCGAGCAGTACTTC. Drawing the rest from reference TRBV28 and TRBJ2-7, the complete variable domain is DVKVTQSSRYLVKRTGEKVFLECVQDMDHENMFWYRQDPGLGLRLIYFSYDVKMKEKGDIPEGYSVSREKKERFSLILESASTNQTSMYLCASSGLPTRGEQYFGPGTRLTVT.

V is TRBV6-1 and J is TRBJ2-7; 11 bases are shared with TRBD1. V shed 10 bases and J 2 bases; nucleotides not matched to a gene: 4. CDR3 length equals 13 residues. Germline lookup yields CDR1 MNHNS and CDR2 SASEGT. The CDR3 bases are TGTGCCATCAGGACAGGGGGCCCCTACGAGCAGTACTTC. This codes for CAIRTGGPYEQYF.

This chain joins TRBV6-5 and TRBJ2-3; 9 bases agree with TRBD1. Trimming at V came to 6 bases and at J to 4 bases, leaving 5 bases not matched to a gene. The CDR3 covers 14 residues. Germline CDR1 reads MNHEY; CDR2 reads SVGAGI. CDR3 amino acids: CASSLGQGPDTQYF. CDR3 DNA sequence: TGTGCCAGCAGCCTCGGACAGGGGCCAGATACGCAGTATTTT.

Turning to this clone: Other DNA sequences in this specimen translate into the identical CDR3. The gene calls are TRBV28 and TRBJ1-2; maybe TRBD1 (6 bases). The CDR3 is made up of 11 amino acids. V gave up 6 bases and J gave up 7 bases, with 9 bases separating them. The V gene's germline CDR1 is MDHEN and CDR2 SYDVKM. CDR3 residues: CASSTGFGYTF. The CDR3 coding sequence is TGTGCCAGCAGCACAGGGTTTGGCTACACCTTC.

The chain combines TRBV10-3 with TRBJ2-2; 8 bases are a match to TRBD1. The CDR3 is made up of 15 amino acids. V lost 6 bases to trimming and J lost 2 bases; unmatched junction nucleotides: 5. Germline lookup yields CDR1 ENHRY and CDR2 SYGVKD. CDR3 loop: CAIRPDRGNTGELFF. Here the CDR3 DNA reads TGTGCCATCAGACCCGACAGGGGAAACACCGGGGAGCTGTTTTTT.

This clone was seen a single time. The chain carries TRBV10-3 and TRBJ2-7; TRBD1 matches 7 bases. Looked up from germline, CDR1 is ENHRY and CDR2 is SYGVKD. The CDR3 runs 16 residues. The V and J ends lost 0 bases and 4 bases, in that order; junction bases with no gene match: 9. The CDR3 DNA sequence: TGTGCCATCAGTGAGTCCTTGACAGGGTTTCAATACGAGCAGTACTTC. It translates to CAISESLTGFQYEQYF.

The rearrangement joins TRBV7-2 to TRBJ1-2; D is unresolved. CDR3 length: 14 residues. The V and J ends lost 2 bases and 3 bases respectively, with 10 bases between them. CDR1 SGHTA and CDR2 FQGNSA come from the germline V gene. This CDR3 reads CASSLYGSDYGYTF. The CDR3 bases are TGTGCCAGCAGCTTATACGGGTCTGACTATGGCTACACCTTC.

The gene calls are TRBV5-4 and TRBJ1-2; TRBD1 matches at 7 bases. Germline CDR1 SGHNT, CDR2 YYREEE (reference sequence). The CDR3 runs to 15 residues. V shed 4 bases, J shed 4 bases, and the junction held 10 bases outside the gene matches. The CDR3 coding sequence is TGTGCCAGCAGCGAGAACAGGGGATCCAGCTATGGCTACACCTTC. Encoded protein: CASSENRGSSYGYTF. Full variable domain (remainder filled in from reference TRBV5-4 and TRBJ1-2): ETGVTQSPTHLIKTRGQQVTLRCSSQSGHNTVSWYQQALGQGPQFIFQYYREEENGRGNFPPRFSGLQFPNYSSELNVNALELDDSALYLCASSENRGSSYGYTFGSGTRLTVV.

This chain links TRBV19 with TRBJ2-1, with D tentatively TRBD2 (6 bases). The CDR3 totals 16 residues. V dropped 6 bases and J dropped 0 bases, with 15 bases sitting between them. CDR1 is LNHDA and CDR2 is SQIVND in the germline V gene (reference sequence). The CDR3, as DNA: TGTGCCAGTAGGACCAGGGACTTAAGCTCCTACAATGAGCAGTTCTTC. The encoded protein is CASRTRDLSSYNEQFF.

This chain links TRBV7-2 with TRBJ2-3; 7 nucleotides line up with TRBD1. J lost 8 bases, V lost 2 bases, and 13 bases had no gene match. The CDR3 length is 16 residues. The germline gives CDR1 SGHTA, CDR2 FQGNSA. The CDR3 protein is CASSLFGRGFVGTQYF. The CDR3 region has the DNA TGTGCCAGCAGCTTATTCGGCAGGGGGTTTGTGGGTACGCAGTATTTT.

This clone showed up just once. The V call is TRBV7-6, the J call TRBJ2-7; 7 bases match TRBD2. The V gene end was trimmed by 3 bases and the J gene end by 4 bases; junction bases not matched to a gene: 9. Germline V gene sequence: CDR1 SGHVS, CDR2 FNYEAQ. The CDR3 spans 15 residues. The CDR3 nucleotides read TGTGCCAGCAGCTTGCAAGCGGGAACTTTTTACGAGCAGTACTTC. This gives the protein CASSLQAGTFYEQYF. The whole variable domain, filled in from reference TRBV7-6 and TRBJ2-7, reads GAGVSQSPRYKVTKRGQDVALRCDPISGHVSLYWYRQALGQGPEFLTYFNYEAQQDKSGLPNDRFSAERPEGSISTLTIQRTEQRDSAMYRCASSLQAGTFYEQYFGPGTRLTVT.

The chain carries TRBV5-1 and TRBJ2-7; the match to TRBD1 covers 8 bases. The CDR3 extends over 16 amino acids. J lost 2 bases, V lost 4 bases, and 11 bases had no gene match. Germline-derived CDR1 and CDR2 are SGHRS and YFSETQ. The CDR3 DNA reads as TGCGCCAGCAGCGGCGGACCGACAGGGGTCACCTACGAGCAGTACTTC. Translating it yields CASSGGPTGVTYEQYF.

This chain uses TRBV18 with TRBJ2-7; perhaps TRBD1 as D (5 bases). There are 12 residues in the CDR3. Per germline, CDR1 KGHSH and CDR2 LQKENI. Trimming took 0 bases from V and 6 from J, leaving 6 bases between them. The chain's CDR3 is CASSPPGVEQYF. The CDR3 bases are TGTGCCAGCTCACCACCAGGGGTCGAGCAGTACTTC.

This chain joins TRBV9 and TRBJ2-1; D might be TRBD2 (6 bases). This CDR3 has 15 residues. The germline CDR1 and CDR2 sequences are SGDLS and YYNGEE. V was shortened by 0 bases and J by 1 base, with 8 bases between the two germline ends. The CDR3 coding sequence is TGTGCCAGCAGCGTAGCCCTAGCGTCCTACAATGAGCAGTTCTTC. This encodes CASSVALASYNEQFF.

About this clone itself: Other DNA sequences within the sample encode an identical CDR3. The CDR3 DNA reads TGTGCCAGCAGCCCCGCCCCCTACGAGCAGTACTTC. Protein product: CASSPAPYEQYF. The J gene is TRBJ2-7, the V gene TRBV11-2; no clear D gene. Trimming shortened V by 5 bases and J by 2 bases, and 7 bases separated the two germline ends. There are 12 residues in the CDR3. The V gene's germline CDR1 is SGHAT and CDR2 FQNNGV.

This chain uses TRBV6-5 with TRBJ1-3, with D possibly TRBD1 on 5 matching bases. V dropped 2 bases and J dropped 0 bases, with 11 bases sitting between them. Germline lookup yields CDR1 MNHEY and CDR2 SVGAGI. CDR3 length equals 16 residues. CDR3 in amino acids: CASSYRGAFSGNTIYF. The CDR3 region has the DNA TGTGCCAGCAGTTACAGGGGTGCTTTCTCTGGAAACACCATATATTTT.

The chain uses TRBV7-2 and TRBJ2-3; maybe TRBD2 (6 bases). This CDR3 is 17 amino acids long. Looked up from germline, CDR1 is SGHTA and CDR2 is FQGNSA. V was trimmed by 5 bases and J by 1 base, leaving 19 bases between them. CDR3 region: CASSLILGRGRTDTQYF. The CDR3 DNA is TGTGCCAGCAGCCTCATCCTAGGGCGGGGACGCACAGATACGCAGTATTTT. Using reference TRBV7-2 and TRBJ2-3 for the parts outside the CDR3, the full variable domain is GAGVSQSPSNKVTEKGKDVELRCDPISGHTALYWYRQSLGQGLEFLIYFQGNSAPDKSGLPSDRFSAERTGGSVSTLTIQRTQQEDSAVYLCASSLILGRGRTDTQYFGPGTRLTVL.